A selection of T cell receptor beta chains follows, all from one sample in a study of cytomegalovirus exposure and HLA in healthy donors. Sequencing was performed with immunoSEQ multiplex PCR; in TCRdb, only in-frame clones are kept and a portion is missing. The sample shows tens of thousands of clones, approximately 91% of them seen only once. Material: PBMCs. The source of these receptors is a man between 18 and 35 years old in good health and CMV-seronegative. The CDR3 runs from the conserved cysteine through the conserved F or W. The order of the fields is V gene, D gene, J gene, clone size, CDR3 protein, CDR3 DNA. The D gene is left open where the match is weak. For some rows the clone size is stated as once, few or many, or as a class when expanded; others skip it.

>TRBV6-5|NA|TRBJ1-1|few
CASSYGGQNTEAFF
TGTGCCAGCAGTTACGGGGGACAGAACACTGAAGCTTTCTTT
>TRBV2|NA|TRBJ1-5|NA
CASSEVTVLGPQHF
TGTGCCAGCAGTGAAGTCACAGTCTTGGGGCCCCAGCATTTT
>TRBV7-2|TRBD1|TRBJ2-6|NA
CASTKDRGGSGANVLTF
TGTGCCAGCACTAAGGACAGGGGAGGTTCTGGGGCCAACGTCCTGACTTTC
>TRBV28|TRBD1|TRBJ2-1|NA
CATDSGTVGGNEQFF
TGTGCCACTGACTCCGGGACAGTGGGCGGCAATGAGCAGTTCTTC
>TRBV30|NA|TRBJ1-5|NA
CAWSGDTFHQPQHF
TGTGCCTGGAGTGGTGACACCTTCCATCAGCCCCAGCATTTT
>TRBV4-1|TRBD2|TRBJ2-1|NA
CASSQDGRRIAGSSYNEQFF
TGCGCCAGCAGCCAAGATGGGCGGAGGATAGCGGGGAGCTCCTACAATGAGCAGTTCTTC
>TRBV11-2|NA|TRBJ2-7|NA
CASRLTSAYEQYF
TGTGCCAGCAGGCTTACCAGCGCGTACGAGCAGTACTTC
>TRBV28|TRBD2|TRBJ2-3|NA
CASSYGTSGADTQYF
TGTGCCAGCAGTTACGGTACTAGCGGCGCAGATACGCAGTATTTT
>TRBV4-3|TRBD1|TRBJ2-1|NA
CASSQGQGFVNEQFF
TGCGCCAGCAGCCAAGGACAGGGTTTTGTTAATGAGCAGTTCTTC
>TRBV30|TRBD1|TRBJ1-4|NA
CAWSKGGFNEKLFF
TGTGCCTGGAGTAAAGGGGGCTTTAATGAAAAACTGTTTTTT
>TRBV27|TRBD2|TRBJ2-3|once
CASSLSGGYTDTQYF
TGTGCCAGCAGTTTATCGGGAGGGTACACAGATACGCAGTATTTT
>TRBV19|NA|TRBJ1-1|once
CASSIISRGEAFF
TGTGCCAGTAGTATTATCTCCAGGGGCGAAGCTTTCTTT
>TRBV6-1|TRBD1|TRBJ1-5|NA
CASSGPGQAFFYSNQPQHF
TGTGCCAGCAGTGGTCCGGGACAGGCGTTTTTCTATAGCAATCAGCCCCAGCATTTT
>TRBV20-1|NA|TRBJ2-7|NA
CSAGDSWEQYF
TGCAGTGCCGGGGACTCCTGGGAGCAGTACTTC
>TRBV7-2|TRBD2|TRBJ2-7|NA
CASSLGVAGGAYEQYF
TGTGCCAGCAGCTTAGGAGTTGCGGGAGGGGCCTACGAGCAGTACTTC
>TRBV5-1|TRBD2|TRBJ2-1|once
CASSAPSGRHNEQFF
TGCGCCAGCAGCGCGCCTAGCGGGAGACACAATGAGCAGTTCTTC
>TRBV28|NA|TRBJ2-7|NA
CASSLLSSEQYF
TGTGCCAGCAGTTTATTGAGTTCCGAGCAGTACTTC
>TRBV9|TRBD1|TRBJ2-7|NA
CASSVPKPGQSMVYEQYF
TGTGCCAGCAGCGTACCGAAGCCGGGACAGAGCATGGTCTACGAGCAGTACTTC
>TRBV6-4|TRBD2|TRBJ2-1|once
CASSPSGTYNEQFF
TGTGCCAGCAGCCCTAGCGGGACCTACAATGAGCAGTTCTTC
>TRBV19|TRBD2|TRBJ2-1|NA
CASSGTSVGEQFF
TGTGCCAGTAGTGGGACTAGCGTAGGTGAGCAGTTCTTC
>TRBV20-1|NA|TRBJ2-1|once
CSAPDLNGVF
TGCAGTGCTCCGGACTTAAACGGGGTCTTC
>TRBV5-1|NA|TRBJ2-1|NA
CASSQSGLDNEQFF
TGCGCCAGCAGCCAGAGCGGCCTCGACAATGAGCAGTTCTTC
>TRBV6-5|NA|TRBJ1-3|NA
CASSYNRNSGNTIYF
TGTGCCAGCAGTTACAATCGTAACTCTGGAAACACCATATATTTT
>TRBV18|TRBD1|TRBJ2-2|NA
CASSPGTGANTGELFF
TGTGCCAGCTCACCCGGGACAGGGGCGAACACCGGGGAGCTGTTTTTT
>TRBV5-4|NA|TRBJ2-2|NA
CASSFGQANTGELFF
TGTGCCAGCAGCTTTGGGCAGGCGAACACCGGGGAGCTGTTTTTT
>TRBV5-1|TRBD2|TRBJ2-3|NA
CASSLELRGSGADTQYF
TGCGCCAGCAGCTTGGAACTCCGCGGGAGTGGAGCAGATACGCAGTATTTT
>TRBV30|NA|TRBJ2-7|NA
CAWSVRYEQYF
TGTGCCTGGAGTGTGCGCTACGAGCAGTACTTC
>TRBV5-6|NA|TRBJ2-1|few
CASSSGIHEQFF
TGTGCCAGCAGCTCGGGAATCCATGAGCAGTTCTTC
>TRBV9|TRBD1|TRBJ1-1|NA
CASSVRGGYDTEAFF
TGTGCCAGCAGCGTAAGAGGGGGCTATGACACTGAAGCTTTCTTT
>TRBV18|TRBD1|TRBJ1-1|NA
CASSPPEGAAEAFF
TGTGCCAGCTCACCACCTGAGGGGGCCGCTGAAGCTTTCTTT
>TRBV18|NA|TRBJ2-5|NA
CASSPRGSGETQYF
TGTGCCAGCTCACCGAGAGGTTCGGGGGAGACCCAGTACTTC
>TRBV29-1|TRBD1|TRBJ1-4|NA
CSASGTGTPSLFF
TGCAGCGCATCCGGGACAGGGACCCCAAGCCTGTTTTTT
>TRBV2|NA|TRBJ1-5|once
CASTEGQGKGNSNQPQHF
TGTGCCAGCACTGAAGGGCAGGGTAAGGGGAATAGCAATCAGCCCCAGCATTTT
>TRBV13|NA|TRBJ2-5|NA
CASSRLGGVTQYF
TGTGCCAGCAGCCGCCTGGGGGGTGTGACCCAGTACTTC
>TRBV21-1|NA|TRBJ2-7|NA
CASNRKEYEQYF
TGTGCCAGCAACCGGAAGGAGTACGAGCAGTACTTC
>TRBV4-1|NA|TRBJ1-2|NA
CASRDTGYGYTF
TGCGCCAGCAGGGATACAGGGTATGGCTACACCTTC
>TRBV7-3|TRBD2|TRBJ2-3|NA
CASSPSGRADTQYF
TGTGCCAGCAGCCCGAGCGGGAGGGCAGATACGCAGTATTTT
>TRBV27|NA|TRBJ2-2|NA
CASRVRDKFAGELFF
TGTGCCAGCAGAGTCCGGGACAAGTTCGCCGGGGAGCTGTTTTTT
>TRBV7-7|TRBD1|TRBJ2-5|NA
CASSRVTGGETQYF
TGTGCTAGCAGCCGAGTCACAGGGGGAGAGACCCAGTACTTC
>TRBV28|NA|TRBJ1-1|NA
CASSPPIRGNTEAFF
TGTGCCAGCAGTCCACCCATCAGGGGGAACACTGAAGCTTTCTTT
>TRBV28|NA|TRBJ2-7|NA
CASSPLGESLSSYEQYF
TGTGCCAGCAGTCCACTCGGGGAGAGCCTGAGCTCCTACGAGCAGTACTTC
>TRBV5-6|TRBD2|TRBJ2-3|NA
CASSLALSGSTDTQYF
TGTGCCAGCAGCTTGGCCCTTAGCGGGAGCACAGATACGCAGTATTTT
>TRBV4-3|NA|TRBJ2-2|NA
CASSHERGLNTGELFF
TGCGCCAGCAGCCACGAAAGGGGGTTGAACACCGGGGAGCTGTTTTTT
>TRBV7-3|TRBD2|TRBJ2-2|NA
CASSLTGLATGELFF
TGTGCCAGCAGCTTAACGGGACTAGCCACCGGGGAGCTGTTTTTT